The rows below give T cell receptor beta chains drawn from one sample of a study of Graves' ophthalmopathy and Graves' hyperthyroidism. TCRdb re-analysed the multiplex PCR reads in MiXCR, keeping a single row per CDR3 protein. This table has over a million distinct CDR3 sequences, about 38% appearing once. The sample comprised peripheral blood or thyroid tissue (not recorded which). Source of these receptors: an adult man with Graves' hyperthyroidism. CDR3s include the opening cysteine and the closing phenylalanine or tryptophan. The D gene is left open where the match is weak. A row's size may be missing; if present it is once, few, many or a size class.

d_call | clone_size | j_call | v_call | cdr3_nt | cdr3_aa
TRBD1 | . | TRBJ1-1 | TRBV5-1 | TGTGCCAGCCCCGACAGGGCGACTGAAGCTTTCTTT | CASPDRATEAFF
TRBD1 | . | TRBJ1-2 | TRBV20-1 | TGCAGTGCAACTGGACAGGGCACGAGGGGCTACACCTTC | CSATGQGTRGYTF
. | many | TRBJ2-5 | TRBV20-1 | TGCAGTGCTACGAAGGCGGGGGCACAAAAGACCCAGTACTTC | CSATKAGAQKTQYF
. | many | TRBJ2-7 | TRBV29-1 | TGCAGCGCTTTACAGGCAGGGAGTTACGAGCAGTACTTC | CSALQAGSYEQYF
. | . | TRBJ2-7 | TRBV7-2 | TGTGCCAGCAGTCATGGGGGGCACAATGAGCAGTACTTC | CASSHGGHNEQYF
. | few | TRBJ2-3 | TRBV10-3 | TGTGCCATCAGTGAGGACAGTTCGGGTACGCAGTATTTT | CAISEDSSGTQYF
. | . | TRBJ1-6 | TRBV5-1 | TGCGCCAGCAGCTTGAGACAGGACGCTTTGGATAATTCACCCCTCCACTTT | CASSLRQDALDNSPLHF
TRBD2 | few | TRBJ2-5 | TRBV9 | TGTGCCAGCAGCGCAAAACTAGCGGAAGAGACCCAGTACTTC | CASSAKLAEETQYF
. | . | TRBJ1-3 | TRBV12-3/TRBV12-4 | TGTGCCAGCGGCAAAGAGACCGTTGGAAACACCATATATTTT | CASGKETVGNTIYF
. | . | TRBJ1-1 | TRBV29-1 | TGCAGCGTTTTGGGGGGTAGGAACACTGAAGCTTTCTTT | CSVLGGRNTEAFF
TRBD1 | . | TRBJ1-2 | TRBV2 | TGTGCCAGCACCTGGGACAGGGTGTCTTGCACCTTC | CASTWDRVSCTF
. | many | TRBJ1-2 | TRBV29-1 | TGCAGTATCGAGGGGGTAGGGATCTATGGCTACACCTTC | CSIEGVGIYGYTF
. | few | TRBJ2-7 | TRBV5-8 | TGTGCCAGCAAGGGGCCAAGAGAGCAGTACTTC | CASKGPREQYF
. | many | TRBJ2-5 | TRBV3-1 | TGTGCCAGCAGCCAAGCCCGGGAACTACGGGAGACCCAGTACTTC | CASSQARELRETQYF
. | . | TRBJ2-5 | TRBV4-3 | TGCGCCAGCAGCCAAGGCGGCCGGACAGTAGAAGAGACCCAGTACTTC | CASSQGGRTVEETQYF
. | . | TRBJ1-5 | TRBV20-1 | TGCAGTGCTAGAGGCTGGGGGTCCCGCAATCAGCCCCAGCATTTT | CSARGWGSRNQPQHF
. | . | TRBJ1-6 | TRBV10-3 | TGTGCCAGCAGTACCCCGCGGGGCTTAAAGGATTCACCCCTCCACTTT | CASSTPRGLKDSPLHF
. | . | TRBJ1-4 | TRBV9 | TGTGCCAGCAGCCCAAGTATGTCGGGGAATGAAAAACTGTTTTTT | CASSPSMSGNEKLFF
. | few | TRBJ1-1 | TRBV10-3 | TGTGCCATCAGTGAGTCAGGCCTCTCTGAAGCTTTCTTT | CAISESGLSEAFF
TRBD2 | . | TRBJ2-5 | TRBV20-1 | TGCAACCCTAGCGGATTTGTTGCGGAGGAACAAGAGACCCAGCACTTC | CNPSGFVAEEQETQHF
. | . | TRBJ1-3 | TRBV29-1 | TGCAGCGTTCGACAGAACTATGGCTACACCATATATTTT | CSVRQNYGYTIYF